This TCR beta chain was documented in a study of T-cell reconstitution after alpha-beta-depleted transplantation in children. This clonotype turned up a few times. J was trimmed by 7 bases and V by 8 bases; bases with no gene match: 6. This CDR3 is built from 13 residues. Using unique molecular identifiers, the investigators prepared the TCRbeta library. TCRdb reanalysed the PCR reads using MiXCR and keeps one entry per CDR3 protein. The sample has about 340,000 distinct CDR3 sequences, 10% seen once. Sequenced here: PBMCs from the stem cell graft donor, sampled from the stem cell graft. The chain has TRBV12-3 or TRBV12-4 and TRBJ2-1; 9 positions agree with TRBD1. This clonotype originated in a human donor who donated a stem cell graft to a child with acute lymphoblastic leukemia. CDR3 nucleotide sequence: TGTGCCAGCGGGGGACAGGGTAAGAATGAGCAGTTCTTC. The encoded protein is CASGGQGKNEQFF.